The sequence of this T cell receptor beta chain was determined in a study of CD8 T cells in Susac syndrome. The multiple sclerosis control cohort comprised treatment-naive individuals presenting with stable or active relapsing-remitting disease. Purification of the CD8+ and CD4+ T cells relied on negative isolation, and TEMRA cells underwent FACS enrichment. The RNA, roughly 0.45 to 1 ug, was put through reverse transcription using random hexamers. TCRdb reanalysed the immunoSEQ multiplex PCR reads using MiXCR and keeps one entry per CDR3 protein. The table includes 78,000 or so distinct CDR3 sequences, about 95% detected once. Germline V gene data show CDR1 as MGHRA and CDR2 as YSYEKL. This CDR3 is built from 15 residues. The V segment lost 2 bases and the J segment 0 bases; nucleotides outside the gene matches: 2.

The chain is built from TRBV4-1 and TRBJ2-7; 9 bases are a match to TRBD2. The specimen was CD8+ T cells from PBMCs. The TCR originated in a human donor with multiple sclerosis. The CDR3 protein is CASSQLAGTSYEQYF. DNA of the CDR3: TGCGCCAGCAGCCAACTAGCGGGGACCTCCTACGAGCAGTACTTC.